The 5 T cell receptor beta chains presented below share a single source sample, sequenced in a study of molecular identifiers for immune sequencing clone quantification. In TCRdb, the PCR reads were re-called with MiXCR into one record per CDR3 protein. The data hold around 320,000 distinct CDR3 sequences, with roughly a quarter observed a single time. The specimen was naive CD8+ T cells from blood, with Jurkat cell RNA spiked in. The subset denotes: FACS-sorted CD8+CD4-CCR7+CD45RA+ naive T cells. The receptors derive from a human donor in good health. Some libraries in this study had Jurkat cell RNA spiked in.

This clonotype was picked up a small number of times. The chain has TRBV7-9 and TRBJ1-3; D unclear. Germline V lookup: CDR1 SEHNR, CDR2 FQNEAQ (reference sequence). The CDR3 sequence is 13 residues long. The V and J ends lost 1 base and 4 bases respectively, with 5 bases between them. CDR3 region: CASSLVGGNTIYF. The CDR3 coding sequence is TGTGCCAGCAGCTTAGTTGGCGGAAACACCATATATTTT.

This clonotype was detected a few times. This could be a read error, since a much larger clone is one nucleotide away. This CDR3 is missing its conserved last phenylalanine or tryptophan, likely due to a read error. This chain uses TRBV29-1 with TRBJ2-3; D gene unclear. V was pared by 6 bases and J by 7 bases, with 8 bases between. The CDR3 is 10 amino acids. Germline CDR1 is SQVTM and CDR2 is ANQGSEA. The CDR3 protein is CSVQEYTQYL. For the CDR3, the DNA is TGCAGCGTGCAGGAATATACGCAGTATCTT.

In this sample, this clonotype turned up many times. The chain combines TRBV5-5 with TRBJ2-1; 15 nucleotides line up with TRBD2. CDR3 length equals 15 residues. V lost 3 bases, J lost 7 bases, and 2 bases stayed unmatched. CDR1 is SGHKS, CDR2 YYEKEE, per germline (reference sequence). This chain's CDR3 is CASSWGLAGGNEQFF. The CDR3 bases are TGTGCCAGCAGCTGGGGACTAGCGGGGGGTAATGAGCAGTTCTTC.

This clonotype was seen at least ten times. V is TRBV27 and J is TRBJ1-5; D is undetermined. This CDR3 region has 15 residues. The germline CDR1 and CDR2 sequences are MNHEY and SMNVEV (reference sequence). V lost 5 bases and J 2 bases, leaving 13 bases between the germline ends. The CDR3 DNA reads TGTGCCAGCAGTGGTGCCCCGCGGGGCAATCAGCCCCAGCATTTT. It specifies CASSGAPRGNQPQHF.

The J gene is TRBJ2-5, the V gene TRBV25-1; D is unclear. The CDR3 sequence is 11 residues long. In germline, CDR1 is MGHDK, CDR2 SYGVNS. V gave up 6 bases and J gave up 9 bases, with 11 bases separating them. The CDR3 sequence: CASRGLESQYF. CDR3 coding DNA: TGTGCCAGCAGGGGTCTAGAATCCCAGTACTTC.